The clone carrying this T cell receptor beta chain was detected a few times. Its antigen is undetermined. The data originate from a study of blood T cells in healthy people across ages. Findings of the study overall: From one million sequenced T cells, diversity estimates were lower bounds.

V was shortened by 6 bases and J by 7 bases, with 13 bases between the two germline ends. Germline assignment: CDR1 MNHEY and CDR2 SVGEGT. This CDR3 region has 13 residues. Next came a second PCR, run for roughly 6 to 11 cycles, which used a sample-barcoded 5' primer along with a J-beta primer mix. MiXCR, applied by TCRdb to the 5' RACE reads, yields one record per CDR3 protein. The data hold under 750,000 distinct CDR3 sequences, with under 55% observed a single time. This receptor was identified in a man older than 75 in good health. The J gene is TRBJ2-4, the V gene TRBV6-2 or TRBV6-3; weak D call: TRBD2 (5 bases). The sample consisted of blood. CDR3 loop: CASRVPGVNIQYF. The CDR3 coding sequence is TGTGCCAGCAGGGTCCCCGGGGTGAACATTCAGTACTTC.